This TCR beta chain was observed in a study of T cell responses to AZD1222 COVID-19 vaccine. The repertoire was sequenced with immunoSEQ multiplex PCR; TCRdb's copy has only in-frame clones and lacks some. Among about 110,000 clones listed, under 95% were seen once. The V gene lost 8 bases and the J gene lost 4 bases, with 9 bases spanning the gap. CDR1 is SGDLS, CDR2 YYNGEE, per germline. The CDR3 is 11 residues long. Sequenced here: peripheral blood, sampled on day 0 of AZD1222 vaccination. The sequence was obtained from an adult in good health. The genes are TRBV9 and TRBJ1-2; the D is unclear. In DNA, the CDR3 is TGTGCCAGGCCACACGTCTATGGCTACACCTTC. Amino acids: CARPHVYGYTF.